The 13 T cell receptor beta chains listed next were all sequenced from one sample in a study of shared clonotypes between healthy human individuals. TCRdb's table, derived via immunoSEQ multiplex PCR, lists solely in-frame clones and lacks some. The table records around 1.6 million clones, approximately 98% of them present only once. Input material: naive CD4+ T cells sorted from blood. Subset reported: CD45RA+ positively selected. These receptor sequences come from a man younger than 40 in good health.

The gene calls are TRBV25-1 and TRBJ2-7; D is unresolved. V lost 1 base to trimming and J lost 5 bases, with 12 bases between them. The length of the CDR3 is 14 residues. Germline V gene sequence: CDR1 MGHDK, CDR2 SYGVNS. The CDR3 is CASSEFQGNHEQYF. The CDR3 DNA follows: TGTGCCAGCAGTGAATTCCAAGGGAACCACGAGCAGTACTTC.

The chain has TRBV18 and TRBJ1-5; D gene ambiguous. This CDR3 has 13 amino acids. Germline loops: CDR1 KGHSH, CDR2 LQKENI. V shed 5 bases and J shed 3 bases, with 8 bases lying between them. CDR3 loop: CASSTKDNQPQHF. The DNA of the CDR3 is TGTGCCAGCTCAACAAAGGACAATCAGCCCCAGCATTTT.

V gene TRBV27 combines with J gene TRBJ1-1, with 10 bases lining up with TRBD1. Trimming removed 5 bases from V and 4 bases from J; junction bases left unmatched: 7. The CDR3 has 15 residues. Looked up from germline, CDR1 is MNHEY and CDR2 is SMNVEV (reference sequence). Written as DNA, the CDR3 is TGTGCCAGCAGTAGGGACAGGGGTTGGAGCACTGAAGCTTTCTTT. Its protein product is CASSRDRGWSTEAFF.

The chain combines TRBV4-3 with TRBJ1-1, with D unclear. Germline-derived CDR1 and CDR2 are LGHNA and YSLEER. The CDR3 runs to 13 residues. The V gene lost 1 base and the J gene lost 5 bases, with 8 bases spanning the gap. The CDR3 region has the DNA TGCGCCAGCAGCCAAGTAGTGGGTACTGAAGCTTTCTTT. It encodes CASSQVVGTEAFF.

The V call is TRBV28, the J call TRBJ2-3, with D possibly being TRBD2 (6 bases). The CDR3 has 13 residues. Germline CDR1 is MDHEN and CDR2 is SYDVKM. Between the trimmed V and J ends, which lost 4 bases and 6 bases, there was a span of 11 bases. CDR3 amino acids: CASSSGGLDTQYF. CDR3 in DNA: TGTGCCAGCAGTTCCGGGGGATTGGATACGCAGTATTTT. Drawing the rest from reference TRBV28 and TRBJ2-3, the complete variable domain is DVKVTQSSRYLVKRTGEKVFLECVQDMDHENMFWYRQDPGLGLRLIYFSYDVKMKEKGDIPEGYSVSREKKERFSLILESASTNQTSMYLCASSSGGLDTQYFGPGTRLTVL.

V gene TRBV29-1 combines with J gene TRBJ2-2, with TRBD1 identical over 8 bases. This CDR3 region has 18 residues. Trimming at V came to 4 bases and at J to 4 bases, leaving 17 bases not matched to a gene. The V gene's germline CDR1 is SQVTM and CDR2 ANQGSEA. The CDR3 sequence is CSVAGPSVRDRSTGELFF. Written as DNA, the CDR3 is TGCAGCGTTGCAGGACCCTCCGTCCGGGACAGGAGCACCGGGGAGCTGTTTTTT.

This chain uses TRBV29-1 with TRBJ2-1; 7 nucleotides line up with TRBD2. The CDR3 spans 14 residues. V lost 7 bases and J lost 6; bases outside the gene matches: 12. Germline-derived CDR1 and CDR2 are SQVTM and ANQGSEA. The CDR3, as DNA: TGCAGCGGTACTCGACTAGCTCTGGGCAATGAGCAGTTCTTC. It specifies CSGTRLALGNEQFF.

The chain is built from TRBV7-9 and TRBJ2-7; D perhaps matches TRBD1 (5 bases). Germline CDR1 and CDR2: SEHNR and FQNEAQ (reference sequence). CDR3 size: 13 residues. The V gene lost 7 bases and the J gene lost 1 base, with 11 bases spanning the gap. CDR3 coding DNA: TGTGCCAGCAACAGAGACAGATCCTACGAGCAGTACTTC. The encoded protein is CASNRDRSYEQYF.

The rearrangement joins TRBV11-2 to TRBJ2-1; 9 nucleotides line up with TRBD2. Germline-derived CDR1 and CDR2 are SGHAT and FQNNGV. CDR3 length: 16 residues. V lost 5 bases and J lost 7; bases outside the gene matches: 12. CDR3 nucleotides: TGTGCCAGCAGCCCACTGACTAGCGGAAGGAGGAATGAGCAGTTCTTC. Protein product: CASSPLTSGRRNEQFF.

The chain uses TRBV29-1 and TRBJ2-3, with D unresolved. Trimming shortened V by 3 bases and J by 11 bases, and 12 bases separated the two germline ends. The CDR3 has 11 amino acids. CDR1 and CDR2 from the germline V gene are SQVTM and ANQGSEA. CDR3: CSVETALVQYF. DNA of the CDR3: TGCAGCGTTGAGACGGCCTTGGTGCAGTATTTT.

The chain has TRBV30 and TRBJ2-3, with TRBD1 as a possible D gene (5 bases). Trimming left V 7 bases short and J 8 bases short, with 22 bases between. The CDR3 has 14 residues. Germline V gene data show CDR1 as GTSNPN and CDR2 as SVGIG (reference sequence). CDR3 residues: CASRPTVPRGTQYF. CDR3 nucleotides: TGTGCCTCCCGACCGACAGTCCCCCGAGGTACGCAGTATTTT.

This chain joins TRBV5-1 and TRBJ1-2; 7 bases are a match to TRBD1. The CDR3 loop spans 16 amino acids. Germline V CDR1 and CDR2: SGHRS, YFSETQ. V lost 0 bases, J lost 2 bases, and 7 bases stayed unmatched. In DNA form, the CDR3 reads TGCGCCAGCAGCTTGGGGGTGGACAGGTCGAACTATGGCTACACCTTC. Protein: CASSLGVDRSNYGYTF.

The chain is built from TRBV10-3 and TRBJ2-5, with D hard to call. CDR1 is ENHRY, CDR2 SYGVKD, per germline. The V gene lost 0 bases and the J gene lost 3 bases, with 5 bases spanning the gap. This CDR3 spans 13 amino acids. The CDR3 spells CAISESGKETQYF. CDR3 nucleotides: TGTGCCATCAGTGAGTCAGGGAAAGAGACCCAGTACTTC.